This T cell receptor (beta chain) was obtained from a study of cytomegalovirus exposure and HLA in healthy donors. Overall study: Falling in the Caucasian-associated ancestry cluster were about 82% of 398 genotyped donors.

A multiplex PCR was run with 60 Vbeta primers and 13 Jbeta primers. Here immunoSEQ multiplex PCR was the method, and the copy in TCRdb shows in-frame clones only, minus some. The sample has about 110,000 clones, around 80% seen once. Overall study results and limits: In vitro data verified a few CMV-associated chains as specific for CMV antigens.

Germline-derived CDR1 and CDR2 are SGHVS and FNYEAQ. The CDR3 is 16 residues long. J lost 4 bases, V lost 5 bases, and 10 bases had no gene match. Concerning this clone: Its target is not known.

The sequencing sample was made of PBMCs. The receptor was derived from a woman aged 55-70 years in good health and CMV-seropositive. The rearrangement joins TRBV7-6 to TRBJ2-7; 11 nucleotides align to TRBD2. For the CDR3, the DNA is TGTGCCAGCAGCCCACGGGAGATAGCGGGAGGGTACGAGCAGTACTTC. Protein: CASSPREIAGGYEQYF.